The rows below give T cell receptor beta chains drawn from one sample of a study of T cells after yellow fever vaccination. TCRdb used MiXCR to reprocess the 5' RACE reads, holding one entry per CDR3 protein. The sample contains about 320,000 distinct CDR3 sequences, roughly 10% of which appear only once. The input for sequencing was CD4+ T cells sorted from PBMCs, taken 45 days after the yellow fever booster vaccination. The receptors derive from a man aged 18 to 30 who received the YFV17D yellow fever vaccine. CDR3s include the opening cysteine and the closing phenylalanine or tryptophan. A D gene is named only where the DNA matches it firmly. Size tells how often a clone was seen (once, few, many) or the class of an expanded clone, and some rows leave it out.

CDR3: CASSDLGFSGELFF; DNA: TGTGCCAGCAGTGATCTGGGATTCAGCGGGGAGCTGTTTTTT; V: TRBV25-1; size: few; J: TRBJ2-2; D: NA
CDR3: CATSNNYGYTF; DNA: TGCGCCACCTCAAACAACTATGGCTACACCTTC; V: TRBV5-1; size: NA; J: TRBJ1-2; D: NA
CDR3: CSGRRGLGGAKNIQYF; DNA: TGCAGTGGAAGGCGGGGGCTCGGTGGGGCCAAAAACATTCAGTACTTC; V: TRBV20-1; size: NA; J: TRBJ2-4; D: NA
CDR3: CSVERGRDTGRNEQFF; DNA: TGCAGCGTTGAGAGGGGCCGGGACACCGGGCGCAATGAGCAGTTCTTC; V: TRBV29-1; size: few; J: TRBJ2-1; D: NA
CDR3: CASSPSGVNTEAFF; DNA: TGTGCCAGCTCACCCTCAGGGGTGAACACTGAAGCTTTCTTT; V: TRBV18; size: NA; J: TRBJ1-1; D: NA
CDR3: CASSSSLAGADTQYF; DNA: TGTGCCAGCAGCTCCTCGCTAGCGGGGGCTGATACGCAGTATTTT; V: TRBV7-9; size: few; J: TRBJ2-3; D: TRBD2
CDR3: CASSRGTVRAFF; DNA: TGTGCCAGCAGCAGAGGGACAGTGAGAGCTTTCTTT; V: TRBV12-3/TRBV12-4; size: NA; J: TRBJ1-1; D: TRBD1
CDR3: CASSLEISYEQFF; DNA: TGCGCCAGCAGCTTGGAGATCTCTTATGAGCAGTTCTTC; V: TRBV5-1; size: NA; J: TRBJ2-1; D: NA
CDR3: CASSRTSLRTEAFF; DNA: TGCGCCAGCAGCAGGACGTCCCTGCGCACTGAAGCTTTCTTT; V: TRBV5-1; size: NA; J: TRBJ1-1; D: NA
CDR3: CASSLGQTGRLGPQHF; DNA: TGTGCCAGCAGCTTAGGTCAGACAGGGCGGCTGGGGCCCCAGCATTTT; V: TRBV7-9; size: NA; J: TRBJ1-5; D: TRBD1
CDR3: CASSLGGGEGEAFF; DNA: TGTGCCAGCAGCTTGGGAGGGGGCGAAGGTGAAGCTTTCTTT; V: TRBV5-6; size: NA; J: TRBJ1-1; D: TRBD1
CDR3: CASSVGLAGGETQYF; DNA: TGTGCCAGCAGCGTGGGACTAGCGGGGGGAGAGACCCAGTACTTC; V: TRBV9; size: NA; J: TRBJ2-5; D: TRBD2
CDR3: CASSLGRVNEQFF; DNA: TGCGCCAGCAGCTTGGGCAGGGTCAATGAGCAGTTCTTC; V: TRBV5-1; size: many; J: TRBJ2-1; D: NA
CDR3: CASSFVGLFTDTQYF; DNA: TGCGCCAGCAGCTTTGTCGGTCTTTTCACAGATACGCAGTATTTT; V: TRBV5-1; size: NA; J: TRBJ2-3; D: NA
CDR3: CSARTVTMNTEAFF; DNA: TGCAGTGCAAGGACAGTCACTATGAACACTGAAGCTTTCTTT; V: TRBV20-1; size: few; J: TRBJ1-1; D: NA
CDR3: CASGLGQGPYNEQFF; DNA: TGTGCTAGTGGTTTGGGCCAGGGCCCCTACAATGAGCAGTTCTTC; V: TRBV12-5; size: NA; J: TRBJ2-1; D: NA
CDR3: CASISGTPPGTQYF; DNA: TGTGCCAGCATCTCCGGGACTCCGCCCGGTACGCAGTATTTT; V: TRBV12-3/TRBV12-4; size: many; J: TRBJ2-3; D: NA
CDR3: CASSPAAYEQYF; DNA: TGTGCCAGCAGTCCCGCCGCCTACGAGCAGTACTTC; V: TRBV6-2/TRBV6-3; size: few; J: TRBJ2-7; D: NA
CDR3: CASSTREPLHF; DNA: TGTGCCAGCAGCACCAGGGAGCCCCTCCACTTT; V: TRBV7-9; size: NA; J: TRBJ1-6; D: NA
CDR3: CSARAGRADTQYF; DNA: TGCAGTGCTAGGGCGGGGCGCGCAGATACGCAGTATTTT; V: TRBV20-1; size: NA; J: TRBJ2-3; D: NA
CDR3: CASSYTGDSGYTF; DNA: TGTGCCAGCAGTTATACAGGGGATTCCGGCTACACCTTC; V: TRBV6-2/TRBV6-3; size: NA; J: TRBJ1-2; D: TRBD1
CDR3: CASTRGRGTDTQYF; DNA: TGTGCCAGCACGAGGGGGCGAGGCACAGATACGCAGTATTTT; V: TRBV27; size: NA; J: TRBJ2-3; D: TRBD1
CDR3: CASSPDTLSGNTIYF; DNA: TGCGCCAGCAGCCCAGACACCCTCTCTGGAAACACCATATATTTT; V: TRBV5-1; size: few; J: TRBJ1-3; D: NA